The 17 T cell receptor beta chains in this list originate from one sample, sequenced in a study of PD-L1 blockade in urothelial cancer (dated by TCRdb to 2016 to 2017). The method was the immunoSEQ multiplex PCR assay. Entries here come from immuneACCESS through TCRdb and include only in-frame sequences with V and J called. Some clones fail to appear in such tables; in the studies checked, an unresolved V gene covers under half of the shortfall, and the cause of the remainder is unknown. Across this sample there are more than 45,000 clones, with about 80% seen only once. The top ten clonotypes cover roughly 4% of the sample. The sample here was PBMCs, taken around atezolizumab (anti-PD-L1) treatment. The receptors were sampled from a man between 65 and 85 years old with urothelial cancer.

The chain combines TRBV19 with TRBJ2-7, with D unresolved. Deletions cut 3 bases from V and 3 bases from J, with 3 bases between. Germline lookup yields CDR1 LNHDA and CDR2 SQIVND (reference sequence). The CDR3 spans 11 residues. CDR3 coding DNA: TGTGCCAGTAGTATCGGCTACGAGCAGTACTTC. It codes for CASSIGYEQYF.

CDR3 nucleotide sequence: TGTGCCAGCAGCGCCGGACAGTTTCATGGCTACACCTTC. This gives the protein CASSAGQFHGYTF. The V gene is TRBV6-5, the J gene TRBJ1-2; weak D call: TRBD1 (6 bases). CDR3 length: 13 residues. The ends were cut back, 6 bases at V and 6 bases at J, with 14 bases in the middle. In germline, CDR1 is MNHEY, CDR2 SVGAGI.

This clone was recorded only once. The CDR3 loop is CASRGHRGEGNQPQHF. The CDR3 nucleotides are TGTGCCAGCAGAGGCCACAGGGGTGAGGGCAATCAGCCCCAGCATTTT. This chain links TRBV2 with TRBJ1-5; the match to TRBD1 covers 7 bases. The CDR3 is 16 amino acids. V dropped 6 bases and J dropped 2; count of bases not matched to a gene: 10. The V gene's germline CDR1 is SNHLY and CDR2 FYNNEI.

Here the CDR3 reads CASSYYTRSTYNEQFF. The DNA of the CDR3 is TGTGCCAGCAGTTATTATACTCGGAGCACCTACAATGAGCAGTTCTTC. The chain recombines TRBV6-6 with TRBJ2-1; D call uncertain. Germline V gene sequence: CDR1 MNHNY, CDR2 SVGAGI (reference sequence). The CDR3 has 16 amino acids. The V gene lost 3 bases and the J gene lost 2 bases, with 14 bases spanning the gap.

This chain joins TRBV5-4 and TRBJ2-5; 8 nucleotides match TRBD1. Germline-derived CDR1 and CDR2 are SGHNT and YYREEE (reference sequence). The CDR3 loop spans 14 amino acids. The V gene end was trimmed by 4 bases and the J gene end by 4 bases; junction bases not matched to a gene: 6. In DNA, the CDR3 is TGTGCCAGCAGCCCAAGAGGACAGGGAGAGACCCAGTACTTC. Residues: CASSPRGQGETQYF.

This clone was observed once. This chain connects TRBV12-5 to TRBJ2-1; 8 bases align to TRBD1. The CDR3 runs to 15 residues. Trimming removed 7 bases from V and 6 bases from J; junction bases left unmatched: 11. Germline V lookup: CDR1 LGHNT, CDR2 FRNRAP. The CDR3 nucleotides read TGTGCTAGTGTTGGGACAGGAAAAACGTTCAATGAGCAGTTCTTC. Encoded protein: CASVGTGKTFNEQFF.

The chain is built from TRBV5-6 and TRBJ2-3; D may be TRBD1 (5 bases). V was clipped by 1 base and J by 4 bases, with 13 bases between them. Germline CDR1 is SGHDT and CDR2 is YYEEEE. The CDR3 runs 15 residues. CDR3 in DNA: TGTGCCAGCAGCTTGACTACAGTGGGGCCAGATACGCAGTATTTT. It is translated as CASSLTTVGPDTQYF.

The genes are TRBV19 and TRBJ1-5, with 11 bases lining up with TRBD1. The V gene end was trimmed by 6 bases and the J gene end by 6 bases; junction bases not matched to a gene: 7. The CDR3 is made up of 15 amino acids. The V gene's germline CDR1 is LNHDA and CDR2 SQIVND (reference sequence). The CDR3 protein is CASRDRGLGGQPQHF. The CDR3 nucleotides read TGTGCCAGTAGGGACAGGGGGCTCGGGGGTCAGCCCCAGCATTTT.

V gene TRBV12-5 combines with J gene TRBJ1-1, with 11 bases that match TRBD1. V was pared by 2 bases and J by 4 bases, with 9 bases of the junction left unmatched. This CDR3 comprises 17 residues. Per the germline V gene, CDR1 is LGHNT and CDR2 is FRNRAP. CDR3 loop: CASGLRTGGNWGTEAFF. The CDR3 region has the DNA TGTGCTAGTGGTTTGAGGACAGGGGGCAATTGGGGCACTGAAGCTTTCTTT.

The CDR3 DNA is TGTGCCATCAGTGAATCCGGAGCCTCTAGCACAGATACGCAGTATTTT. Translating gives CAISESGASSTDTQYF. The rearrangement uses TRBV10-3 and TRBJ2-3; D unclear. The CDR3 consists of 16 residues. V lost 3 bases and J 0 bases, leaving 13 bases between the germline ends. Germline CDR1 is ENHRY and CDR2 is SYGVKD.

The chain links TRBV30 to TRBJ2-3; 9 bases fit TRBD2. Trimming removed 5 bases from V and 2 bases from J; junction bases left unmatched: 8. The CDR3 extends over 15 amino acids. Germline V gene sequence: CDR1 GTSNPN, CDR2 SVGIG (reference sequence). DNA for the CDR3: TGTGCCTGGGTAGGGTTAGCGGGGGCCACAGATACGCAGTATTTT. Protein sequence: CAWVGLAGATDTQYF.

This clone was recorded a few times. This CDR3 is CASSPTRQGTEAFF. In DNA form, the CDR3 reads TGTGCCAGCAGCCCAACCCGACAGGGGACTGAAGCTTTCTTT. The chain employs TRBV4-2 and TRBJ1-1; 8 bases match TRBD1. CDR1 and CDR2 (germline): LGHNA, YNFKEQ. V dropped 4 bases and J dropped 5; count of bases not matched to a gene: 6. The CDR3 runs 14 residues.

This chain connects TRBV4-1 to TRBJ2-4, with TRBD1 as a possible D gene (6 bases). Trimming shortened V by 1 base and J by 1 base, and 8 bases separated the two germline ends. The CDR3 totals 15 residues. Germline V lookup: CDR1 MGHRA, CDR2 YSYEKL. The CDR3 here is CASSQGQGAKNIQYF. The CDR3 coding sequence is TGCGCCAGCAGCCAAGGGCAGGGGGCCAAAAACATTCAGTACTTC.

The chain couples TRBV2 to TRBJ2-7; D perhaps matches TRBD1 (7 bases). The V gene's germline CDR1 is SNHLY and CDR2 FYNNEI. This CDR3 is built from 14 residues. V lost 2 bases, J lost 2 bases, and 10 bases lay in between. The CDR3 region is CASSEQGGAYEQYF. The CDR3 DNA is TGTGCCAGCAGTGAACAGGGGGGAGCCTACGAGCAGTACTTC. Based on the CDR3 plus reference TRBV2 and TRBJ2-7, the full variable domain is EPEVTQTPSHQVTQMGQEVILRCVPISNHLYFYWYRQILGQKVEFLVSFYNNEISEKSEIFDDQFSVERPDGSNFTLKIRSTKLEDSAMYFCASSEQGGAYEQYFGPGTRLTVT.

The gene calls are TRBV4-1 and TRBJ2-1, with 7 bases lining up with TRBD2. Per the germline V gene, CDR1 is MGHRA and CDR2 is YSYEKL. Germline trimming cut 1 base from V and 10 bases from J; bases unmatched to any gene: 10. The CDR3 loop spans 15 amino acids. In DNA form, the CDR3 reads TGCGCCAGCAGCCAAGTAAGCGGGACGTCAGACGAGCAGTTCTTC. It encodes CASSQVSGTSDEQFF.

This clone has just a few counts. The chain joins TRBV7-8 to TRBJ2-1; 8 nucleotides match TRBD2. Germline V gives CDR1 SGHVS, CDR2 FQNEAQ. V was clipped by 5 bases and J by 7 bases; unmatched bases: 7. The CDR3 totals 14 residues. In DNA, the CDR3 is TGTGCCAGCAGCCAACGGACTAGCTTGAATGAGCAGTTCTTC. Residues: CASSQRTSLNEQFF.

The chain recombines TRBV10-3 with TRBJ2-7, with 16 bases aligning to TRBD2. The CDR3 sequence is 18 residues long. From germline, CDR1 is ENHRY and CDR2 SYGVKD. Losses at the gene ends were 6 bases for V and 6 bases for J; bases not matched to a gene: 14. CDR3 DNA sequence: TGTGCCATCAGCCGAGCGGGACTAGCGGGAGGGACCTCGAGCGAGCAGTACTTC. Amino acids: CAISRAGLAGGTSSEQYF.